The clone carrying this TCR beta chain was seen once. As yet, its antigen is unknown. TCRdb's table, derived via immunoSEQ multiplex PCR, lists solely in-frame clones and lacks some. The data show approximately 20,000 clones, with roughly four fifths seen just once and 9.2% held by the top ten. This CDR3 is 13 amino acids long. Germline V gives CDR1 MNHEY, CDR2 SVGAGI. The V end lost 9 bases, the J end lost 5 bases, and 16 bases lay between the germline ends. This sample is part of a study of T cell therapy after organ transplantation. Overall study findings and caveats: CD8 clonality fold change after therapy inversely tracked pretherapy clonality.

Time point in this sample: 4-8 weeks after completion of therapy. Drug-resistant or recurrent cytomegalovirus affected these solid-organ transplant recipient patients. The chain is built from TRBV6-5 and TRBJ1-2; D perhaps matches TRBD1 (6 bases). The sample in question was CD8+ T cells from blood, obtained after autologous CMV-specific T cell therapy. The sequence came from a human patient who had received a solid organ transplant and had CMV disease. Some T cells may arise from the graft donor. The CDR3 sequence is CASYRDAGYGYTF. CDR3 DNA sequence: TGTGCCAGTTACAGGGACGCAGGTTATGGCTACACCTTC.